Shown below are 14 T cell receptor beta chains from a single sample sequenced in a study of beta chain features in type 1 diabetes. Every isolated RNA sample was fully reverse transcribed, so sequencing captured expressed TCRB transcripts. Some clones are missing from TCRdb's copy, which holds only in-frame ones; the method was immunoSEQ multiplex PCR. The sample yields a few hundred thousand clones, more than 12% seen once. Sequencing was carried out using naive CD4+ T cells from blood. Receptors were obtained from a woman aged 18-29 years in good health.

This chain connects TRBV2 to TRBJ2-5, with 7 bases lining up with TRBD1. V lost 6 bases, J lost 5 bases, and 9 bases stayed unmatched. Looked up from germline, CDR1 is SNHLY and CDR2 is FYNNEI. This CDR3 comprises 14 residues. CDR3 DNA sequence: TGTGCCAGCAGAGCAGGGGGTCTAGTGGAGACCCAGTACTTC. It codes for CASRAGGLVETQYF.

V and J are TRBV7-2 and TRBJ2-7; TRBD2 agrees at 8 bases. This CDR3 spans 15 amino acids. CDR1 is SGHTA and CDR2 is FQGNSA in the germline V gene. The ends lost 4 bases at V and 4 bases at J; junction bases unmatched: 9. CDR3 bases: TGTGCCAGCAGCTCGACGGGACTAGTTGGTTACGAGCAGTACTTC. This encodes CASSSTGLVGYEQYF.

The chain employs TRBV7-2 and TRBJ2-2, with TRBD2 as a possible D gene (6 bases). CDR3 length: 15 amino acids. Germline lookup yields CDR1 SGHTA and CDR2 FQGNSA. V lost 5 bases and J 1 base, leaving 11 bases between the germline ends. CDR3 amino acids: CASSVIGGNTGELFF. For the CDR3, the DNA is TGTGCCAGCAGCGTTATCGGGGGGAACACCGGGGAGCTGTTTTTT.

The table lists this clone with a few counts. The same CDR3 also results from other DNA sequences found in this sample. The J gene is TRBJ2-7, the V gene TRBV27; TRBD2 matches at 12 bases. CDR1 is MNHEY, CDR2 SMNVEV, per germline (reference sequence). The CDR3 is 15 amino acids. V lost 4 bases and J lost 4; bases outside the gene matches: 5. The CDR3 bases are TGTGCCAGCAGTTCCCTAGCGGGAGGGAGGTACGAGCAGTACTTC. Its translation: CASSSLAGGRYEQYF.

V usage is TRBV18 and J usage is TRBJ2-1; 8 bases agree with TRBD2. The germline CDR1 and CDR2 sequences are KGHSH and LQKENI. The V segment lost 1 base and the J segment 8 bases; nucleotides outside the gene matches: 7. The CDR3 loop spans 15 amino acids. Written as DNA, the CDR3 is TGTGCCAGCTCACCACGAGCGGGAGCGAGGGATGAGCAGTTCTTC. Translation gives CASSPRAGARDEQFF.

This clone was counted only a few times. The chain joins TRBV28 to TRBJ2-5, with D possibly matching TRBD1 (5 bases). The CDR3 loop spans 14 amino acids. V was pared by 5 bases and J by 2 bases, with 12 bases between. The germline V gene encodes CDR1 MDHEN and CDR2 SYDVKM. The DNA for the CDR3 is TGTGCCAGCAGTCGCCGACAGATTCAAGAGACCCAGTACTTC. This sequence encodes CASSRRQIQETQYF.

In regard to this clone: Different DNA sequences within this sample yield the same CDR3. The chain links TRBV30 to TRBJ2-1, with 8 bases identical to TRBD2. The germline CDR1 and CDR2 sequences are GTSNPN and SVGIG (reference sequence). This CDR3 comprises 16 residues. V shed 0 bases and J 3 bases; nucleotides not matched to a gene: 7. The CDR3 loop reads CAWSVRGLAGYNEQFF. The CDR3 bases are TGTGCCTGGAGTGTACGGGGGCTAGCGGGCTACAATGAGCAGTTCTTC.

The gene calls are TRBV25-1 and TRBJ2-7; TRBD1 aligns across 7 bases. CDR3 size: 15 residues. The V and J ends lost 5 bases and 0 bases, in that order; junction bases with no gene match: 7. CDR1 is MGHDK, CDR2 SYGVNS, per germline. The CDR3 nucleotides are TGTGCCAGCAGTCTCCCCGGGACAGCCTCCTACGAGCAGTACTTC. It translates to CASSLPGTASYEQYF.

This clone was counted between two and nine times. The chain links TRBV20-1 to TRBJ2-7; unclear D gene. The germline V and J ends were trimmed by 5 bases and 3 bases, with 8 bases remaining between them. The CDR3 covers 11 residues. CDR1 is DFQATT, CDR2 SNEGSKA, per germline (reference sequence). This CDR3 reads CSAPDIYEQYF. DNA for the CDR3: TGCAGTGCTCCTGACATCTACGAGCAGTACTTC.

This clone was detected a few times. The CDR3 spells CASSFTGANTGELFF. CDR3 nucleotide sequence: TGTGCCAGCAGCTTTACAGGGGCGAACACCGGGGAGCTGTTTTTT. This chain joins TRBV7-8 and TRBJ2-2, with 7 bases fitting TRBD1. V shed 3 bases, J shed 0 bases, and the junction held 1 base outside the gene matches. The CDR3 is 15 residues long. Germline CDR1 and CDR2: SGHVS and FQNEAQ.

The chain joins TRBV29-1 to TRBJ2-3, with D possibly TRBD2 on 6 matching bases. Trimming removed 6 bases from V and 1 base from J, with 17 bases in between. The CDR3 length is 15 residues. Germline CDR1 SQVTM, CDR2 ANQGSEA. For the CDR3, the DNA is TGCAGCGTCCAGGCATGGACTACCCGCACAGATACGCAGTATTTT. As protein: CSVQAWTTRTDTQYF.

The rearrangement uses TRBV9 and TRBJ2-2; D perhaps matches TRBD1 (6 bases). Trimming removed 4 bases at V and 7 bases at J, with 14 bases between. This CDR3 is 14 amino acids long. Germline V lookup: CDR1 SGDLS, CDR2 YYNGEE. CDR3: CASSHHREIGELFF. The CDR3 coding sequence is TGTGCCAGCAGCCATCACAGGGAAATCGGGGAGCTGTTTTTT.

This clone showed up just a few times. The V gene is TRBV28, the J gene TRBJ2-7; 13 bases line up with TRBD2. Trimming at V came to 1 base and at J to 2 bases, leaving 14 bases not matched to a gene. The CDR3 contains 20 residues. Germline CDR1 and CDR2: MDHEN and SYDVKM. CDR3 amino acids: CASSLFFRTSGRRRPYEQYF. The CDR3 coding sequence is TGTGCCAGCAGTTTATTCTTCCGGACTAGCGGGAGACGTCGCCCCTACGAGCAGTACTTC.

This clone occurred a few times. The CDR3 nucleotides are TGTGCCAGCAGCCAAGAGGTTTGGCAGCCCCAGCATTTT. Amino acids: CASSQEVWQPQHF. This chain joins TRBV7-9 and TRBJ1-5; unclear D gene. V lost 5 bases, J lost 7 bases, and 12 bases lay in between. This CDR3 region has 13 residues. Germline loops: CDR1 SEHNR, CDR2 FQNEAQ (reference sequence).